This T cell receptor (beta chain) came from a study of OX40 agonist ivuxolimab in advanced cancers. At the level of the study: Melanoma, hepatocellular carcinoma, head and neck or renal cell cancer occurred in dose-escalation patients. Overall study findings and caveats: Averaged across samples, CD8+ T cells carried more expanded clones than CD4+ did.

Sequenced by immunoSEQ multiplex PCR; TCRdb stores in-frame clones only, minus some. The table lists about 40,000 clones, 92% of them singletons. This clone has a single count. The antigen is not known. Germline V gene lookup returns CDR1 MGHRA and CDR2 YSYEKL. The trim removed 6 bases at V and 6 bases at J, leaving 8 bases unmatched. This CDR3 is 14 amino acids long. Anyone with autoimmune disease history or systemic immunosuppression was excluded. The sequences come from CD4+ or CD8+ T cells sorted from blood, collected in a trial of the OX40 agonist ivuxolimab. The source of this sequence is an adult with an advanced solid tumor such as melanoma, head and neck, liver or kidney cancer. The chain recombines TRBV4-1 with TRBJ1-5; 7 nucleotides match TRBD1. CDR3: CASSGDRAGQPQHF. CDR3 nucleotides: TGCGCCAGCAGTGGTGACAGGGCCGGTCAGCCCCAGCATTTT.